A selection of T cell receptor beta chains follows, all from one sample in a study of cytomegalovirus exposure and HLA in healthy donors. Profiling relied on immunoSEQ multiplex PCR, and the TCRdb table lists in-frame clones only, not all of them. The table has 150,000 to 200,000 clones, 80% to 85% seen once. Sequencing was done on a sample of PBMCs. The receptors derive from a man aged 50 or older in good health and CMV-seropositive. Each CDR3 is given with its conserved first and last residue. The D gene is left open where the match is weak. Size tells how often a clone was seen (once, few, many) or the class of an expanded clone, and some rows leave it out.

v_gene	d_gene	abundance	len	j_gene	CDR3nt	CDR3aa
TRBV14	TRBD1	NA	17	TRBJ2-5	TGTGCCAGCAGCCACTACCGGGGGCAGGGGGCCGGGGAGACCCAGTACTTC	CASSHYRGQGAGETQYF
TRBV7-3	TRBD2	NA	16	TRBJ2-2	TGTGCCAGCAGCCTCCAGACTAGCGGGAGTGGGGGGGAGCTGTTTTTT	CASSLQTSGSGGELFF
TRBV9	NA	few	13	TRBJ2-5	TGTGCCAGCAGCGTAGTCCCCGAGGAGACCCAGTACTTC	CASSVVPEETQYF
TRBV7-8	TRBD2	few	17	TRBJ2-3	TGTGCCAGCAGCTGGAGACTAGCAAGGAGTGTCACAGATACGCAGTATTTT	CASSWRLARSVTDTQYF
TRBV10-3	NA	NA	14	TRBJ1-2	TGTGCGGCCTGGGCGGGGGCGCAAGACTATGGCTACACCTTC	CAAWAGAQDYGYTF
TRBV28	NA	NA	14	TRBJ2-1	TGTGCCAGCAGCCACGACATAATATACAATGAGCAGTTCTTC	CASSHDIIYNEQFF
TRBV30	NA	NA	12	TRBJ2-1	TGTGCCTGGAGTGTACCCAGTCTTGAGCAGTTCTTC	CAWSVPSLEQFF
TRBV2	NA	NA	16	TRBJ2-7	TGTGCCAGCAGTGACGTTCCGACAGCGCAAGCCTACGAGCAGTACTTC	CASSDVPTAQAYEQYF
TRBV15	NA	NA	11	TRBJ2-7	TGTGCCACCAGGAACCTCGGGGAGCAGTACTTC	CATRNLGEQYF
TRBV6-6	TRBD1	NA	15	TRBJ1-5	TGTGCCAGCAGTTACTTGACAGGGTTAAGTCAGCCCCAGCATTTT	CASSYLTGLSQPQHF
TRBV4-1	TRBD1	NA	16	TRBJ2-2	TGCGCCAGCAGCCACCGGACAGGGCTGAACACCGGGGAGCTGTTTTTT	CASSHRTGLNTGELFF
TRBV10-3	NA	NA	14	TRBJ1-5	TGTGCCATCAGTGAGGCGGTGGGCAATCAGCCCCAGCATTTT	CAISEAVGNQPQHF
TRBV9	NA	few	14	TRBJ2-5	TGTGCCAGCAGCGTAGGGGGGGTGCAAGAGACCCAGTACTTC	CASSVGGVQETQYF
TRBV6-6	NA	few	16	TRBJ1-5	TGTGCCAGCAGTTACGGCGGGGATTTGAACAATCAGCCCCAGCATTTT	CASSYGGDLNNQPQHF
TRBV28	NA	NA	15	TRBJ2-7	TGTGCCAGCAGTGCCCCGGGGGAGAGCTCCTACGAGCAGTACTTC	CASSAPGESSYEQYF
TRBV7-2	NA	few	12	TRBJ2-7	TGTGCCAGCAGCTACAGCTCCTACGAGCAGTACTTC	CASSYSSYEQYF
TRBV7-2	NA	NA	13	TRBJ2-5	TGTGCCAGCGGACCTGGGGCCCTAGAGACCCAGTACTTC	CASGPGALETQYF
TRBV6-5	TRBD1	NA	13	TRBJ1-2	TGTGCCAGCAGCCCTACAGGGGGCTTTGGCTACACCTTC	CASSPTGGFGYTF
TRBV10-3	TRBD2	few	14	TRBJ2-7	TGTGCCATCAGTGGGACTAGCGGGGCCTACGAGCAGTACTTC	CAISGTSGAYEQYF
TRBV6-1	TRBD1	once	16	TRBJ2-2	TGTGCCAGCAGTGGTCCGGGACAGGGGGCAGCCGGGGAGCTGTTTTTT	CASSGPGQGAAGELFF
TRBV7-9	TRBD1	once	15	TRBJ2-3	TGTGCCAGCAGCTTTGGACAGGGCCCATTAGATACGCAGTATTTT	CASSFGQGPLDTQYF
TRBV5-1	NA	NA	15	TRBJ2-2	TGCGCCAGCAGCTCCCAAGGGGGGAACACCGGGGAGCTGTTTTTT	CASSSQGGNTGELFF
TRBV9	TRBD2	few	16	TRBJ2-7	TGTGCCAGCAGCCCCCAACCAGGACTAGCGGGGTACGAGCAGTACTTC	CASSPQPGLAGYEQYF
TRBV4-3	NA	NA	17	TRBJ1-2	TGCGCCAGCAGCCAAGATTCAACGGTCGGGGATAACTATGGCTACACCTTC	CASSQDSTVGDNYGYTF
TRBV5-1	TRBD1	few	17	TRBJ1-1	TGCGCCAGCAGCCTACCCCCCTACACAGGGGAGGTCGCTGAAGCTTTCTTT	CASSLPPYTGEVAEAFF
TRBV14	TRBD2	NA	15	TRBJ2-7	TGTGCCAGTAGCTTCGGCGGGGGGGCGGCCTACGAGCAGTACTTC	CASSFGGGAAYEQYF
TRBV7-6	TRBD2	NA	14	TRBJ2-1	TGTGCCAGCAGCTTAGTGTCTAGCGGGGATGAGCAGTTCTTC	CASSLVSSGDEQFF
TRBV4-1	NA	NA	16	TRBJ2-1	TGCGCCAGCAGCCAAGATTACCGGAGCTCCTACAATGAGCAGTTCTTC	CASSQDYRSSYNEQFF
TRBV11-1	TRBD1	NA	15	TRBJ2-2	TGTGCCAGCAGCTTAGTCTACAGGGGTACCGGGGAGCTGTTTTTT	CASSLVYRGTGELFF
TRBV2	TRBD2	NA	14	TRBJ2-5	TGTGCCAGCAGGCTAGCGGGGGGGGATAAGACCCAGTACTTC	CASRLAGGDKTQYF
TRBV5-1	NA	NA	15	TRBJ2-7	TGCGCCAGCAGCTTGGGGCCCGACAGTTCCTACGAGCAGTACTTC	CASSLGPDSSYEQYF
TRBV9	TRBD1	NA	16	TRBJ2-2	TGTGCCAGCAGCCCTCGGGACAGGGGTTACACCGGGGAGCTGTTTTTT	CASSPRDRGYTGELFF
TRBV19	NA	NA	14	TRBJ2-7	TGTGCCAGTAGTACCGGGGCGGGACCCTACGAGCAGTACTTC	CASSTGAGPYEQYF
TRBV7-2	TRBD1	NA	16	TRBJ2-3	TGTGCCAGCAGCTTTACTAGCAGGGGGCGCACAGATACGCAGTATTTT	CASSFTSRGRTDTQYF
TRBV11-2	TRBD2	NA	15	TRBJ2-1	TGTGCCAGCAGTTTTGGGGGGGGTTCCTACAATGAGCAGTTCTTC	CASSFGGGSYNEQFF
TRBV4-1	TRBD2	NA	15	TRBJ2-7	TGCGCCAGCAGCCCGACTAGCGGGGCCTCCTACGAGCAGTACTTC	CASSPTSGASYEQYF
TRBV10-3	NA	once	14	TRBJ1-1	TGTGCCATCAATGGGGGGGAGGGGAACACTGAAGCTTTCTTT	CAINGGEGNTEAFF
TRBV2	TRBD1	NA	15	TRBJ2-3	TGTGCCAGCAGTGAGGACAGGGGGCGGGCAGATACGCAGTATTTT	CASSEDRGRADTQYF
TRBV11-1	TRBD2	once	16	TRBJ2-5	TGTGCCAGCAGCTTGGGGCTAGCGGGGGGCAAAGAGACCCAGTACTTC	CASSLGLAGGKETQYF
TRBV6-5	NA	NA	14	TRBJ2-3	TGTGCCAGCAGTCCGGGACTCTCCACAGATACGCAGTATTTT	CASSPGLSTDTQYF
TRBV30	TRBD2	NA	19	TRBJ2-5	TGTGCCTGGAGTGACCCCACGACTAGCGGGAGGTCTGCCGAAGAGACCCAGTACTTC	CAWSDPTTSGRSAEETQYF
TRBV30	NA	NA	12	TRBJ2-1	TGTGCCTGGAGTTTCGGGAACAATGAGCAGTTCTTC	CAWSFGNNEQFF
TRBV30	TRBD1	NA	13	TRBJ1-1	TGTGCCTGGGGGGGACAGGCGAACACTGAAGCTTTCTTT	CAWGGQANTEAFF
TRBV5-1	TRBD1	once	16	TRBJ2-6	TGCGCCAGCAGTTCAACAGGGGGCGCTGGGGCCAACGTCCTGACTTTC	CASSSTGGAGANVLTF
TRBV7-2	NA	NA	14	TRBJ1-5	TGTGCCAGCAGCTCGTGGGGGGGTGTTCAGCCCCAGCATTTT	CASSSWGGVQPQHF
TRBV18	NA	NA	15	TRBJ1-4	TGTGCCAGCTCACCAGGACAGCCTGCCAATGAAAAACTGTTTTTT	CASSPGQPANEKLFF
TRBV9	TRBD2	once	14	TRBJ2-7	TGTGCCAGCAGCGAAACTAGCGCCTCCTACGAGCAGTACTTC	CASSETSASYEQYF
TRBV27	NA	NA	13	TRBJ2-7	TGTGCCAGCAGTTTCGGGATCTCCTACGAGCAGTACTTC	CASSFGISYEQYF
TRBV10-3	TRBD1	few	15	TRBJ2-7	TGTGCCATCAGTGAGTCCGGGACAGGGGCCTACGAGCAGTACTTC	CAISESGTGAYEQYF
TRBV5-1	NA	few	12	TRBJ1-1	TGCGCCAGCAGCTCTAGGGAGGGCTTGGCTTTCTTT	CASSSREGLAFF
TRBV9	NA	NA	13	TRBJ1-1	TGTGCCAGCAGCGTAGACCAAGACTTAGAAGCTTTCTTT	CASSVDQDLEAFF
TRBV19	TRBD1	NA	15	TRBJ1-5	TGTGCCAGCCGGGACAGCGATTATAGCAATCAGCCCCAGCATTTT	CASRDSDYSNQPQHF
TRBV4-1	TRBD1	NA	19	TRBJ1-1	TGCGCCAGCAGCCAGGTCCCGGGACAGGGGGCTTTTGTGGTTACTGAAGCTTTCTTT	CASSQVPGQGAFVVTEAFF
TRBV5-8	TRBD1	NA	15	TRBJ2-2	TGTGCCAGCAGCTTGGGGGACAGGAGCACCGGGGAGCTGTTTTTT	CASSLGDRSTGELFF
TRBV28	NA	NA	14	TRBJ1-6	TGTGCCAGCAGTTTGGCCAGGGCCAATTCACCCCTCCACTTT	CASSLARANSPLHF